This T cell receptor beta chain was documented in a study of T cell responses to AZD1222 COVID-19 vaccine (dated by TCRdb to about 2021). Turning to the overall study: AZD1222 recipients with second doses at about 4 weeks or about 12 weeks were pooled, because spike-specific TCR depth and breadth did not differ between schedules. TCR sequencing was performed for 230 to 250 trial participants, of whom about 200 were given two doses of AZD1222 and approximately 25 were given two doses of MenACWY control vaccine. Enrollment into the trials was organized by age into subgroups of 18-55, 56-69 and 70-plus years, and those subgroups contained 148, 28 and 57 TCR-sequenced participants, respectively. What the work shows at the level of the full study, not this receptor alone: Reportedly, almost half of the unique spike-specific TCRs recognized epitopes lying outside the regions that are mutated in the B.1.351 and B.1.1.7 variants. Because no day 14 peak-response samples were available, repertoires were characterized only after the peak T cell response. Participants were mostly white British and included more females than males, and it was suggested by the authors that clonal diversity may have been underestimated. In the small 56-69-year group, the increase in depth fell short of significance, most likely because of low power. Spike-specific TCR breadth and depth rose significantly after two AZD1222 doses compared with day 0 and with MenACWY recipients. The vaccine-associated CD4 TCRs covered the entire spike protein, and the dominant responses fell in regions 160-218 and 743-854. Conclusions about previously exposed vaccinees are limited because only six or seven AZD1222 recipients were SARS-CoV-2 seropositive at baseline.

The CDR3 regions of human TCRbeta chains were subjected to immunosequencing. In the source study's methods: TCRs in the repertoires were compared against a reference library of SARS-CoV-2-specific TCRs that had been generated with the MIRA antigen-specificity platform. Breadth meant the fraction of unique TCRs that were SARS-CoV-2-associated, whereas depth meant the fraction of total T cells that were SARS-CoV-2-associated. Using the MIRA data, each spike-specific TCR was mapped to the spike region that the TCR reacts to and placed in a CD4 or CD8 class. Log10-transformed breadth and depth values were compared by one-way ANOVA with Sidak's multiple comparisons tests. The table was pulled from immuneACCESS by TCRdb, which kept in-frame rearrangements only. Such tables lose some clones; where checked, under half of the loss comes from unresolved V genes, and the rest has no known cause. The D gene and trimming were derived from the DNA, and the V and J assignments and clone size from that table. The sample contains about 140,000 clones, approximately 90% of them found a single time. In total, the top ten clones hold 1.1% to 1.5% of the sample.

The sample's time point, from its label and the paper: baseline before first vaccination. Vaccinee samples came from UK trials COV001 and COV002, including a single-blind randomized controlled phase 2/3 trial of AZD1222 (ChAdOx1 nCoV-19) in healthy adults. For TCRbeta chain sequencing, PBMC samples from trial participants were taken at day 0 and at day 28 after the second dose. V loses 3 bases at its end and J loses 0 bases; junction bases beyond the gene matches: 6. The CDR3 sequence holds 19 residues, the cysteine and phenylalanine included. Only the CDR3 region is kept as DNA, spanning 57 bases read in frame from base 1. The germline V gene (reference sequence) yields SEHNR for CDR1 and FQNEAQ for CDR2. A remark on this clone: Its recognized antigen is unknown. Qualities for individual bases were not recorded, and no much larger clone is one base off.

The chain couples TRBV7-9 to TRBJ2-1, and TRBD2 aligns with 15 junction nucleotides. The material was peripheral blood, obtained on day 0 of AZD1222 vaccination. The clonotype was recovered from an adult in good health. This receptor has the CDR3 CASSFSGTSGGSSYNEQFF. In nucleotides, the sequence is TGTGCCAGCAGCTTTTCCGGGACTAGCGGGGGGAGCTCCTACAATGAGCAGTTCTTC.